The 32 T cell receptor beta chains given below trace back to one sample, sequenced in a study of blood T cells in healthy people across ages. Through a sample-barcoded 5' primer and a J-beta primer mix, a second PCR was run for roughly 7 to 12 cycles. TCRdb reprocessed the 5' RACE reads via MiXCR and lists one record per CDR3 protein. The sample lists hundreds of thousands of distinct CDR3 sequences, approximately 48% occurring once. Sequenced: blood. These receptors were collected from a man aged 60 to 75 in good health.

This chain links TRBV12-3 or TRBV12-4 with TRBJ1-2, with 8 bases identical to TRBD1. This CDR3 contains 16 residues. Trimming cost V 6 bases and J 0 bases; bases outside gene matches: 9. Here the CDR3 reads CASRSERQGPNYGYTF. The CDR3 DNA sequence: TGTGCCAGCAGATCCGAGAGACAGGGGCCTAACTATGGCTACACCTTC.

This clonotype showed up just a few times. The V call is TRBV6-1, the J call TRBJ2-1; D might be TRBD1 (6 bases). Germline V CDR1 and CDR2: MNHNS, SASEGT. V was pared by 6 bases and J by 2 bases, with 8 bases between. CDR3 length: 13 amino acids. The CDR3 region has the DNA TGTGCCAGCAGAAAGGGGGCCTACAATGAGCAGTTCTTC. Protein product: CASRKGAYNEQFF.

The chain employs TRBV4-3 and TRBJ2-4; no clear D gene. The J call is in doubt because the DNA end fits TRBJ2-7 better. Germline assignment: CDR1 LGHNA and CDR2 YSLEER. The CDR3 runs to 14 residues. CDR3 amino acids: CASSQEGRAYEQYF. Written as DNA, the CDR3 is TGCGCCAGCAGCCAAGAGGGTCGGGCCTACGAGCAGTACTTC.

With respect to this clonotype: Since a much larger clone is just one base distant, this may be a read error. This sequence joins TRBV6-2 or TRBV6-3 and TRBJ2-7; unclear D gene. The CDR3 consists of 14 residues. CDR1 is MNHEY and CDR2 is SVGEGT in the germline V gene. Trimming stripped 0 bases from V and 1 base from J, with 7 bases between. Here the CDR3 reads CASSYSWVSYEQYF. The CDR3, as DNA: TGTGCCAGCAGTTACTCCTGGGTTTCCTACGAGCAGTACTTC.

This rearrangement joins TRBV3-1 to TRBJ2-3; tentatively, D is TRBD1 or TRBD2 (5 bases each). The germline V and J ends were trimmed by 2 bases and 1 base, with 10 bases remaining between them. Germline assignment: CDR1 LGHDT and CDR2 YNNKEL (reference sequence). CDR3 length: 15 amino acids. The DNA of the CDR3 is TGTGCCAGCAGCCAAAGGGACCCTCGCACAGATACGCAGTATTTT. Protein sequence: CASSQRDPRTDTQYF.

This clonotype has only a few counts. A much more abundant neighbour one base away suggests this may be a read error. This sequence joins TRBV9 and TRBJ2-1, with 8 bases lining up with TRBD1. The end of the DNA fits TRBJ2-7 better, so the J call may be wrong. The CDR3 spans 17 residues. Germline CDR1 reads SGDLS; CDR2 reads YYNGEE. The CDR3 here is CASSDGQGPFSYNEQYF. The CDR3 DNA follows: TGTGCCAGCAGCGACGGACAGGGCCCTTTCTCCTACAATGAGCAGTACTTC.

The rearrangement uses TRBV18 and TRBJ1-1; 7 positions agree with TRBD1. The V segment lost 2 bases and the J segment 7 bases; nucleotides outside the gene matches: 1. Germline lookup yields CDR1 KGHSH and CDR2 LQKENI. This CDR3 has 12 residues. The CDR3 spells CASSPRQGEAFF. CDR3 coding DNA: TGTGCCAGCTCACCAAGACAGGGTGAAGCTTTCTTT.

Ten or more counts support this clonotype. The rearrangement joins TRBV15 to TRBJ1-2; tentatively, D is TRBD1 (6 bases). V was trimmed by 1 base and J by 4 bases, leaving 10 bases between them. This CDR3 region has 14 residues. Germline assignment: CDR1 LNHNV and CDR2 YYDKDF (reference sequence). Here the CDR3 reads CATSRVSGAYGYTF. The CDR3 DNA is TGTGCCACCAGCAGAGTCTCAGGGGCCTATGGCTACACCTTC.

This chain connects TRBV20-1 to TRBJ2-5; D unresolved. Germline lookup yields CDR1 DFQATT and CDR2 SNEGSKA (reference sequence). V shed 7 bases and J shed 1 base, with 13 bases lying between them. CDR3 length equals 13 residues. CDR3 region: CSVGQSSQETQYF. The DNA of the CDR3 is TGCAGTGTAGGCCAGTCAAGCCAAGAGACCCAGTACTTC.

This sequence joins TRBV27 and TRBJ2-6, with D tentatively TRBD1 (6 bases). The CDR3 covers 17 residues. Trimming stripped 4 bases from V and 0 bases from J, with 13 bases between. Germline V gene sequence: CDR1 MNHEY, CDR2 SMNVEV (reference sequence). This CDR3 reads CASSSYGQSSGANVLTF. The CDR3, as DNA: TGTGCCAGCAGTTCCTACGGACAGTCCTCTGGGGCCAACGTCCTGACTTTC.

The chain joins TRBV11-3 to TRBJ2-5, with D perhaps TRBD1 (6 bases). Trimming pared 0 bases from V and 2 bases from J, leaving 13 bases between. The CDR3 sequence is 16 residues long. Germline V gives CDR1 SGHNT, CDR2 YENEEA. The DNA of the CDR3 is TGTGCCAGCAGCTTAGATCGGAAGGGACAACAAGAGACCCAGTACTTC. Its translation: CASSLDRKGQQETQYF.

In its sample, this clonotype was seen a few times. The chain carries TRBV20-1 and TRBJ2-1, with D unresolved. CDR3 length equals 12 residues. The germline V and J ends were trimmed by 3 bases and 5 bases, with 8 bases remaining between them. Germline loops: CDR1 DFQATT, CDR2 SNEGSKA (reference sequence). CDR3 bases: TGCAGTGCTAGTCACCCCGACAATGAGCAGTTCTTC. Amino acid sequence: CSASHPDNEQFF.

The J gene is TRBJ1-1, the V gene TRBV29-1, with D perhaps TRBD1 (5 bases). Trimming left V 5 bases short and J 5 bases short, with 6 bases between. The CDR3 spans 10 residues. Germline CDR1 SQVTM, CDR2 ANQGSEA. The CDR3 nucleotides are TGCAGCGTTTCAGGGACTGAAGCTTTCTTT. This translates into CSVSGTEAFF.

CDR3 coding DNA: TGCAGTGCTAGAGATTGGGGGGGCGCTGGGTACGAGCAGTACTTC. Residues: CSARDWGGAGYEQYF. This chain uses TRBV20-1 with TRBJ2-7, with a weak D call TRBD2 (7 bases). Trimming removed 0 bases from V and 4 bases from J, with 16 bases in between. CDR3 length equals 15 residues. Germline-derived CDR1 and CDR2 are DFQATT and SNEGSKA (reference sequence).

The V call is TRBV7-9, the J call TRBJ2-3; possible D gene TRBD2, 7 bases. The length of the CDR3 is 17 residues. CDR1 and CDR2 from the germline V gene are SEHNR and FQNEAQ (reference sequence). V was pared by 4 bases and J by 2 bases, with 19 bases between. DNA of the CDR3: TGTGCCAGCAGCTCCCTCTCGCGGGGGCGGAACACAGATACGCAGTATTTT. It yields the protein CASSSLSRGRNTDTQYF. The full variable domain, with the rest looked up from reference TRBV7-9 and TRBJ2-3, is DTGVSQNPRHKITKRGQNVTFRCDPISEHNRLYWYRQTLGQGPEFLTYFQNEAQLEKSRLLSDRFSAERPKGSFSTLEIQRTEQGDSAMYLCASSSLSRGRNTDTQYFGPGTRLTVL.

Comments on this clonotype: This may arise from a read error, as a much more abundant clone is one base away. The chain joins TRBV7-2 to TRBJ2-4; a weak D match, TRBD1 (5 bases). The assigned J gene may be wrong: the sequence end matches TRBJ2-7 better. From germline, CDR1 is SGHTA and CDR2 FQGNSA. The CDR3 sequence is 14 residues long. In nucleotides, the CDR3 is TGTGCCAGCGGCATGGTCGACAGTTTTTACGAGCAGTACTTC. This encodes CASGMVDSFYEQYF.

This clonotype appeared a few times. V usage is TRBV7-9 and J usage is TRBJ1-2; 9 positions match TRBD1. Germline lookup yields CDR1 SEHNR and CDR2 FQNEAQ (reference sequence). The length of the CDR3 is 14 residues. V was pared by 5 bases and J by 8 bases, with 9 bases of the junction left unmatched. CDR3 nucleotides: TGTGCCAGCAGCAGACCGGGACAGGGCTTGGGCTACACCTTC. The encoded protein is CASSRPGQGLGYTF.

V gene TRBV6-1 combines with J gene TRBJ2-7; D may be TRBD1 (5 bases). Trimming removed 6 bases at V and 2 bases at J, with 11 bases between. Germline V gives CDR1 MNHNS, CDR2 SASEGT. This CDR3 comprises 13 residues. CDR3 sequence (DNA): TGTGCCAGCAGAACAGGTGCAGCCTACGAGCAGTACTTC. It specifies CASRTGAAYEQYF.

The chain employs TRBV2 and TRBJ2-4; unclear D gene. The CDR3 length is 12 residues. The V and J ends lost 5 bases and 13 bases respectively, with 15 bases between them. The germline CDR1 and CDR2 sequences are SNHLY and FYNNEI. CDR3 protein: CASSLGPSAQYF. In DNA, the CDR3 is TGTGCCAGCAGTCTAGGGCCGTCCGCGCAGTACTTC.

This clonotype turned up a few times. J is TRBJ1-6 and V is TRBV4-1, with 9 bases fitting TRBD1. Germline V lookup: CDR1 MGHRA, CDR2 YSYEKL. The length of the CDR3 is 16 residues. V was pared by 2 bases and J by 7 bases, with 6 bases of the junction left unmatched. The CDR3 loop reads CASSQRPDRGNSPLHF. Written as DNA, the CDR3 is TGCGCCAGCAGCCAACGCCCCGACAGGGGGAATTCACCCCTCCACTTT.

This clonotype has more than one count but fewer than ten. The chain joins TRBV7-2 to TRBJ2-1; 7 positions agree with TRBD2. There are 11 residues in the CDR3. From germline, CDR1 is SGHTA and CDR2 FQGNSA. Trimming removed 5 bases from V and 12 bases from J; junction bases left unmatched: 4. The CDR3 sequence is CASSRGGSQFF. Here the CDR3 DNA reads TGTGCCAGCAGCCGCGGGGGTTCGCAGTTCTTC. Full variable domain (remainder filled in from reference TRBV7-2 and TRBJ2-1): GAGVSQSPSNKVTEKGKDVELRCDPISGHTALYWYRQSLGQGLEFLIYFQGNSAPDKSGLPSDRFSAERTGGSVSTLTIQRTQQEDSAVYLCASSRGGSQFFGPGTRLTVL.

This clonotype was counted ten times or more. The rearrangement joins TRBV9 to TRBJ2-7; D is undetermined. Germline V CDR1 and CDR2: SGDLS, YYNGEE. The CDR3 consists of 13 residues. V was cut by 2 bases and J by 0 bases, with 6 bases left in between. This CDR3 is CASSVGDSYEQYF. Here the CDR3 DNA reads TGTGCCAGCAGCGTCGGAGACTCCTACGAGCAGTACTTC.

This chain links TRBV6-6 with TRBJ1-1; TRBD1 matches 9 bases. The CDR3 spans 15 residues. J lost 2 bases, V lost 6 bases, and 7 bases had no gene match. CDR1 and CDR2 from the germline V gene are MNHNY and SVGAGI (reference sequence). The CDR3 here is CASRTTGGYNTEAFF. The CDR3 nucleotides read TGTGCCAGCAGGACTACAGGGGGCTATAACACTGAAGCTTTCTTT.

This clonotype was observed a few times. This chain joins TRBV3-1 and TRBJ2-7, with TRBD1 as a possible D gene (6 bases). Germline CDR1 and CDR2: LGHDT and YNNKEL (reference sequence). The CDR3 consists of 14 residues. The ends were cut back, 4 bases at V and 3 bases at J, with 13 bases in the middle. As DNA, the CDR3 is TGTGCCAGCAGCCCCGGACAGAGTATCTACGAGCAGTACTTC. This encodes CASSPGQSIYEQYF.

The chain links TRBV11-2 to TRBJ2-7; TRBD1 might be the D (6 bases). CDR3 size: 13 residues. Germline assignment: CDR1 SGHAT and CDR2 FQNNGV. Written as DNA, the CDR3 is TGTACCACCAGGGGAGCGCCCTCCTACGAGCAGTACTTC. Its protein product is CTTRGAPSYEQYF.

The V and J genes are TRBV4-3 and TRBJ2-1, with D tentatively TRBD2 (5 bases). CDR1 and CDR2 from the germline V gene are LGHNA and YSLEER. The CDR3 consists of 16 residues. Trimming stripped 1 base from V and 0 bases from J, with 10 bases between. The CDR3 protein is CASSQGPGSSYNEQFF. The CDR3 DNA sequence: TGCGCCAGCAGCCAAGGCCCGGGGAGCTCCTACAATGAGCAGTTCTTC.

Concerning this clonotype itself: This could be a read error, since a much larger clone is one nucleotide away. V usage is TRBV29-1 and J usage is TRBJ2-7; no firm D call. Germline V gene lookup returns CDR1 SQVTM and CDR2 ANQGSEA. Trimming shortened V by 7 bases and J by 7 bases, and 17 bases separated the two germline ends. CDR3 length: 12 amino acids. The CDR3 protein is CSALLPYNEQYF. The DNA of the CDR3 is TGCAGCGCGCTCCTGCCCTACAATGAGCAGTACTTC.

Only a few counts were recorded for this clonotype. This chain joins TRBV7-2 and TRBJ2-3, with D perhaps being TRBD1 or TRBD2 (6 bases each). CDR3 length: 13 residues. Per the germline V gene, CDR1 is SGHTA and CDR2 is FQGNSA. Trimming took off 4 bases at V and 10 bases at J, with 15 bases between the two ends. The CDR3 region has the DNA TGTGCCAGCAGCTGGGGGCAGGGAGGAGCGCAGTATTTT. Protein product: CASSWGQGGAQYF.

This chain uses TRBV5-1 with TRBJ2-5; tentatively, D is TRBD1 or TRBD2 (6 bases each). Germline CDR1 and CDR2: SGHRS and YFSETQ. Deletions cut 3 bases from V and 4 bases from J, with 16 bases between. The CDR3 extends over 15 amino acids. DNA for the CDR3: TGCGCCAGCAGCTCGTATCCAGGGGAGGTAGAGACCCAGTACTTC. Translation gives CASSSYPGEVETQYF.

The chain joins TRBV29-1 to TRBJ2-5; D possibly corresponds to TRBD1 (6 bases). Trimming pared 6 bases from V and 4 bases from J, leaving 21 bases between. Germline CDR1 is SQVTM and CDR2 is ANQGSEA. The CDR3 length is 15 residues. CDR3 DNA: TGCAGCGTGGTGGGGCAGGGGTTTAACGGAGAGACCCAGTACTTC. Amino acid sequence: CSVVGQGFNGETQYF.

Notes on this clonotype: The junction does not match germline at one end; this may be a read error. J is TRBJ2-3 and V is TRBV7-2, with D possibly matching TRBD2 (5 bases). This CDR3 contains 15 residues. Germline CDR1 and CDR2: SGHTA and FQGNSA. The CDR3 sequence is CASRGPGKGSDTRYF. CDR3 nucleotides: TGTGCCAGCAGAGGACCCGGGAAAGGGTCAGATACGCGGTATTTT.

CDR3 nucleotides: TGTGCCAGCAGCGAGAGGACAGGGCGAGGCTACACCTTC. Translation gives CASSERTGRGYTF. This rearrangement joins TRBV9 to TRBJ1-2, with 8 nucleotides matching TRBD1. Losses at the gene ends were 3 bases for V and 8 bases for J; bases not matched to a gene: 6. CDR1 is SGDLS and CDR2 is YYNGEE in the germline V gene. The CDR3 sequence is 13 residues long.